This record covers a single T cell receptor beta chain. What it recognizes is unknown. The data were obtained in a study of blood T cells in healthy people across ages. Study-level results: Diversity was higher, and naive CD4+ cells more numerous, in long-lived donors than in aged donors.

Germline assignment: CDR1 DFQATT and CDR2 SNEGSKA (reference sequence). This CDR3 spans 16 amino acids. The use of a sample-barcoded 5' primer and a J-beta primer mix characterized a second PCR of roughly 6 to 11 cycles. Each cDNA molecule, via a template-switch adaptor with 12 random nucleotides, was tagged. TCRdb re-analysed the 5' RACE reads in MiXCR, keeping a single row per CDR3 protein. Of roughly 1.5 million distinct CDR3 sequences in the sample, about 45% were seen once. The specimen was blood. This TCR came from a woman in her late teens or twenties in good health. V usage is TRBV20-1 and J usage is TRBJ2-1, with D perhaps TRBD1 or TRBD2 (5 bases each). The J call may not be correct, given that the DNA end is closer to TRBJ2-7. DNA of the CDR3: TGCAGTGCTAGAGATAGGGACCGTTACTCCTACAATGAGCAGTACTTC. Translating it yields CSARDRDRYSYNEQYF.